This T cell receptor beta chain is from a study of identical twins. The study's findings and limits: Models predicted less out-of-frame TCR alpha sharing in monozygotic twins than was found. In cord blood, abundant beta clonotypes had fewer insertions; memory showed no trend.

In the case of this clonotype: Antigen unknown.

cDNA molecules carried unique molecular identifiers, and template switching added a universal primer site. In TCRdb, the 5' RACE reads were re-called with MiXCR into one record per CDR3 protein. The sample has some 630,000 distinct CDR3 sequences; about 7% are singletons. J was trimmed by 6 bases and V by 7 bases; bases with no gene match: 24. This CDR3 region has 20 residues. These data were also reused for a study on yellow fever vaccine responses in identical twins.

Sequenced sample: PBMCs. The receptor was derived from a woman aged 18 to 35 in good health. V gene TRBV12-3 or TRBV12-4 combines with J gene TRBJ2-1; 10 bases align to TRBD2. The CDR3 region has the DNA TGTGCCAGCACCAATAGGGGGCAAGTTATTGCGACTAGCGGGCTCAATGAGCAGTTCTTC. Encoded protein: CASTNRGQVIATSGLNEQFF.